Each of the 30 T cell receptor beta chains below was sequenced from the same sample in a study of cytomegalovirus exposure and HLA in healthy donors. Vbeta (60) and Jbeta (13) primers were used in the PCR. TCRdb's copy holds only in-frame clones and misses some; the assay was immunoSEQ multiplex PCR. Its table lists tens of thousands of clones. Sequenced material: PBMCs. The receptors here all came from a male donor in good health and CMV-seronegative.

J is TRBJ2-1 and V is TRBV5-4; D gene unclear. The CDR3 extends over 13 amino acids. Germline V gene lookup returns CDR1 SGHNT and CDR2 YYREEE (reference sequence). The V and J ends lost 4 bases and 7 bases respectively, with 12 bases between them. The CDR3 DNA sequence: TGTGCCAGCAGCCAAGATTGGGCAAATGAGCAGTTCTTC. The encoded protein is CASSQDWANEQFF.

This chain links TRBV5-5 with TRBJ2-3; D may be TRBD1 (6 bases). This CDR3 has 14 residues. Per the germline V gene, CDR1 is SGHKS and CDR2 is YYEKEE (reference sequence). The V end lost 0 bases, the J end lost 6 bases, and 11 bases lay between the germline ends. CDR3 amino acids: CASSLGADRDTQYF. In nucleotides, the CDR3 is TGTGCCAGCAGCTTGGGGGCCGACAGGGATACGCAGTATTTT.

The chain recombines TRBV20-1 with TRBJ2-5; unclear D gene. Per germline, CDR1 DFQATT and CDR2 SNEGSKA (reference sequence). The CDR3 runs to 11 residues. V lost 5 bases to trimming and J lost 11 bases, with 15 bases between them. The CDR3 region is CSALDSRHQYF. The CDR3 nucleotides read TGCAGTGCTCTAGACTCTCGGCATCAGTACTTC.

The chain has TRBV11-2 and TRBJ2-1; 9 positions match TRBD1. CDR1 SGHAT and CDR2 FQNNGV come from the germline V gene. This CDR3 is built from 14 residues. Trimming removed 5 bases from V and 6 bases from J; junction bases left unmatched: 5. The CDR3 coding sequence is TGTGCCAGCAGCCATAGACAGGGGGGCAATGAGCAGTTCTTC. It codes for CASSHRQGGNEQFF.

The chain recombines TRBV5-6 with TRBJ2-5; 8 bases map to TRBD1. J gave up 1 base and V 0 bases, and 11 bases lay outside the gene matches. Germline CDR1 SGHDT, CDR2 YYEEEE. The CDR3 sequence is 18 residues long. CDR3: CASSLETGVGRSQETQYF. CDR3 nucleotide sequence: TGTGCCAGCAGCTTGGAGACAGGGGTGGGTCGGAGCCAAGAGACCCAGTACTTC. Looking up the rest from reference TRBV5-6 and TRBJ2-5 gives the full variable domain: DAGVTQSPTHLIKTRGQQVTLRCSPKSGHDTVSWYQQALGQGPQFIFQYYEEEERQRGNFPDRFSGHQFPNYSSELNVNALLLGDSALYLCASSLETGVGRSQETQYFGPGTRLLVL.

The chain links TRBV5-5 to TRBJ1-1; D not certain. The V end lost 1 base, the J end lost 2 bases, and 9 bases lay between the germline ends. The CDR3 length is 14 residues. Germline values: CDR1 SGHKS, CDR2 YYEKEE (reference sequence). The DNA for the CDR3 is TGTGCCAGCAGCTTGAGCAGCGAAAACACTGAAGCTTTCTTT. It translates to CASSLSSENTEAFF.

V and J are TRBV6-5 and TRBJ2-7; D ambiguous. The CDR3 totals 14 residues. Germline CDR1 reads MNHEY; CDR2 reads SVGAGI. Trimming removed 7 bases at V and 2 bases at J, with 15 bases between. In nucleotides, the CDR3 is TGTGCCAGCAAACCTGACACCAACGCCTACGAGCAGTACTTC. Encoded protein: CASKPDTNAYEQYF.

The chain carries TRBV2 and TRBJ2-5; 11 positions agree with TRBD2. CDR1 and CDR2 (germline): SNHLY, FYNNEI. CDR3 length: 15 residues. With 8 bases clipped from V and 0 bases from J, the junction kept 5 bases outside the gene matches. In DNA, the CDR3 is TGTGCCAGCGGGTCGGGACTAGCGGACCAAGAGACCCAGTACTTC. Translation gives CASGSGLADQETQYF. The whole variable domain, remainder taken from reference TRBV2 and TRBJ2-5, is EPEVTQTPSHQVTQMGQEVILRCVPISNHLYFYWYRQILGQKVEFLVSFYNNEISEKSEIFDDQFSVERPDGSNFTLKIRSTKLEDSAMYFCASGSGLADQETQYFGPGTRLLVL.

V is TRBV29-1 and J is TRBJ1-1; 9 bases are a match to TRBD1. Germline values: CDR1 SQVTM, CDR2 ANQGSEA. The CDR3 loop spans 12 amino acids. Unmatched junction bases numbered 4, after V lost 5 bases and J lost 6 bases. The CDR3 DNA sequence: TGCAGCGTTTTTACAGGGGGCCCTGAAGCTTTCTTT. Translated: CSVFTGGPEAFF.

Of note for this clone: Its ends do not fully match the called genes, so a read error is possible. The chain carries TRBV6-5 and TRBJ1-3; maybe TRBD1 (5 bases). This CDR3 is built from 10 residues. The V gene's germline CDR1 is MNHEY and CDR2 SVGAGI. Here the CDR3 DNA reads TGTGCCAGCAGTTACTTGGGACTTTTCTTT. This codes for CASSYLGLFF.

The chain links TRBV29-1 to TRBJ1-1; no firm D call. The germline CDR1 and CDR2 sequences are SQVTM and ANQGSEA. V lost 7 bases and J 2 bases, leaving 17 bases between the germline ends. The CDR3 has 14 amino acids. CDR3 region: CSANILTLNTEAFF. The CDR3, as DNA: TGCAGCGCTAATATACTTACCTTAAACACTGAAGCTTTCTTT.

The rearrangement links TRBV7-2 to TRBJ2-2; D call uncertain. This CDR3 comprises 14 residues. Germline V CDR1 and CDR2: SGHTA, FQGNSA. V was pared by 3 bases and J by 2 bases, with 7 bases between. The CDR3 bases are TGTGCCAGCAGCTTCCAGTATAACACCGGGGAGCTGTTTTTT. Protein sequence: CASSFQYNTGELFF. Full variable domain (missing parts from reference TRBV7-2 and TRBJ2-2): GAGVSQSPSNKVTEKGKDVELRCDPISGHTALYWYRQSLGQGLEFLIYFQGNSAPDKSGLPSDRFSAERTGGSVSTLTIQRTQQEDSAVYLCASSFQYNTGELFFGEGSRLTVL.

The V and J genes are TRBV18 and TRBJ2-5, with TRBD1 matching over 7 bases. V trimming: 3 bases; J trimming: 2 bases; junction bases outside the gene matches: 3. This CDR3 comprises 14 residues. From germline, CDR1 is KGHSH and CDR2 LQKENI. CDR3 residues: CASSPSDRQETQYF. CDR3 in DNA: TGTGCCAGCTCACCCTCGGACAGGCAAGAGACCCAGTACTTC.

The rearrangement joins TRBV6-6 to TRBJ1-1; D possibly corresponds to TRBD1 (5 bases). From germline, CDR1 is MNHNY and CDR2 SVGAGI (reference sequence). This CDR3 has 12 amino acids. Trimming pared 2 bases from V and 6 bases from J, leaving 7 bases between. Here the CDR3 DNA reads TGTGCCAGCAGTTACACAGGCCCTGAAGCTTTCTTT. Translation: CASSYTGPEAFF.

V gene TRBV5-1 combines with J gene TRBJ1-4, with D possibly matching TRBD1 (5 bases). The V gene lost 7 bases and the J gene lost 7 bases, with 11 bases spanning the gap. The CDR3 is made up of 12 amino acids. The germline V gene has CDR1 SGHRS and CDR2 YFSETQ. DNA of the CDR3: TGCGCCAGCTGGAGGGGAGTTGAAAAACTGTTTTTT. It encodes CASWRGVEKLFF.

The chain couples TRBV2 to TRBJ1-2, with D possibly TRBD1 on 6 matching bases. Trimming cost V 6 bases and J 4 bases, with 15 bases left between them. Germline values: CDR1 SNHLY, CDR2 FYNNEI. This CDR3 spans 14 amino acids. Written as DNA, the CDR3 is TGTGCCAGCAGGGGGGCCGAGGGTGGCTATGGCTACACCTTC. Translating gives CASRGAEGGYGYTF. The full variable domain, its missing parts supplied by reference TRBV2 and TRBJ1-2, is EPEVTQTPSHQVTQMGQEVILRCVPISNHLYFYWYRQILGQKVEFLVSFYNNEISEKSEIFDDQFSVERPDGSNFTLKIRSTKLEDSAMYFCASRGAEGGYGYTFGSGTRLTVV.

This chain connects TRBV9 to TRBJ2-5, with D tentatively TRBD2 (5 bases). Germline V gives CDR1 SGDLS, CDR2 YYNGEE. Trimming cost V 0 bases and J 2 bases, with 8 bases left between them. The CDR3 is made up of 14 amino acids. Here the CDR3 reads CASSVEDSQETQYF. The CDR3 DNA reads as TGTGCCAGCAGCGTAGAGGACTCACAAGAGACCCAGTACTTC. Full variable domain (remainder filled in from reference TRBV9 and TRBJ2-5): DSGVTQTPKHLITATGQRVTLRCSPRSGDLSVYWYQQSLDQGLQFLIQYYNGEERAKGNILERFSAQQFPDLHSELNLSSLELGDSALYFCASSVEDSQETQYFGPGTRLLVL.

J is TRBJ2-7 and V is TRBV5-1; 9 bases are a match to TRBD2. Germline V gene sequence: CDR1 SGHRS, CDR2 YFSETQ. Trimming took 0 bases from V and 3 from J; bases not matched to a gene: 1. The CDR3 extends over 14 amino acids. The CDR3 sequence is CASSLGLADYEQYF. The CDR3 DNA reads as TGCGCCAGCAGCTTGGGACTAGCGGACTACGAGCAGTACTTC. The full variable domain, in which reference TRBV5-1 and TRBJ2-7 provide the parts outside the CDR3, is KAGVTQTPRYLIKTRGQQVTLSCSPISGHRSVSWYQQTPGQGLQFLFEYFSETQRNKGNFPGRFSGRQFSNSRSEMNVSTLELGDSALYLCASSLGLADYEQYFGPGTRLTVT.

V gene TRBV29-1 combines with J gene TRBJ2-1; TRBD2 matches 10 bases. CDR1 and CDR2 (germline): SQVTM, ANQGSEA. This CDR3 region has 14 residues. The V segment lost 6 bases and the J segment 5 bases; nucleotides outside the gene matches: 7. Written as DNA, the CDR3 is TGCAGCGTCTCACGACTAGCGGGCGACAATGAGCAGTTCTTC. Its protein is CSVSRLAGDNEQFF.

With respect to this clone: Other DNA sequences in this specimen translate into the identical CDR3. The gene calls are TRBV28 and TRBJ2-4, with a tentative D call TRBD2 (6 bases). The length of the CDR3 is 16 residues. The germline V gene has CDR1 MDHEN and CDR2 SYDVKM. The V gene lost 6 bases and the J gene lost 1 base, with 16 bases spanning the gap. The CDR3, as DNA: TGTGCCAGCAGGGTCGGGAGTCGCTCCGCCAAAAACATTCAGTACTTC. Translation: CASRVGSRSAKNIQYF.

The rearrangement joins TRBV9 to TRBJ1-2; the D is unclear. In germline, CDR1 is SGDLS, CDR2 YYNGEE. CDR3 size: 13 residues. V was trimmed by 2 bases and J by 7 bases, leaving 12 bases between them. The CDR3: CASSVGQAGGYTF. DNA for the CDR3: TGTGCCAGCAGCGTCGGGCAGGCGGGTGGCTACACCTTC.

The chain uses TRBV5-5 and TRBJ2-5, with 9 bases identical to TRBD1. Trimming cost V 3 bases and J 2 bases; bases outside gene matches: 2. CDR3 length: 14 amino acids. Per the germline V gene, CDR1 is SGHKS and CDR2 is YYEKEE (reference sequence). In DNA, the CDR3 is TGTGCCAGCAGCTGGGGACAGGGACAAGAGACCCAGTACTTC. It codes for CASSWGQGQETQYF.

This chain joins TRBV9 and TRBJ2-5; D is possibly TRBD2 (6 bases). The CDR3 runs 17 residues. Germline assignment: CDR1 SGDLS and CDR2 YYNGEE. V lost 7 bases and J 2 bases, leaving 24 bases between the germline ends. CDR3 coding DNA: TGTGCCAGCGGACCCTTTTCTGGCGGGGATCCGCAAGAGACCCAGTACTTC. It is translated as CASGPFSGGDPQETQYF.

The chain recombines TRBV6-5 with TRBJ2-1; TRBD2 agrees at 11 bases. Trimming at V came to 6 bases and at J to 6 bases, leaving 7 bases not matched to a gene. CDR1 and CDR2 from the germline V gene are MNHEY and SVGAGI. The CDR3 totals 15 residues. This CDR3 reads CASRKGTSGSNEQFF. In DNA, the CDR3 is TGTGCCAGCAGAAAAGGGACTAGCGGATCCAATGAGCAGTTCTTC.

The rearrangement uses TRBV28 and TRBJ2-3; 10 bases agree with TRBD2. Germline V gene sequence: CDR1 MDHEN, CDR2 SYDVKM. Trimming took 5 bases from V and 4 from J; bases not matched to a gene: 9. The CDR3 contains 16 residues. In DNA form, the CDR3 reads TGTGCCAGCAGTCCCGGGACTAGCGAGATAGCAGATACGCAGTATTTT. Its translation: CASSPGTSEIADTQYF.

The chain is built from TRBV19 and TRBJ1-2, with 10 bases aligning to TRBD1. Germline V gene data show CDR1 as LNHDA and CDR2 as SQIVND (reference sequence). The CDR3 is 15 residues long. The V segment lost 2 bases and the J segment 3 bases; nucleotides outside the gene matches: 3. CDR3 region: CASSITGTGDYGYTF. The CDR3 coding sequence is TGTGCCAGTAGTATAACCGGGACAGGGGACTATGGCTACACCTTC.

The V and J genes are TRBV18 and TRBJ2-7, with D unresolved. Trimming took off 0 bases at V and 4 bases at J, with 7 bases between the two ends. Germline values: CDR1 KGHSH, CDR2 LQKENI. This CDR3 is 13 amino acids long. CDR3 DNA: TGTGCCAGCTCACCACCGGCCGGGTACGAGCAGTACTTC. This sequence encodes CASSPPAGYEQYF.

The V call is TRBV19, the J call TRBJ1-1; perhaps TRBD1 as D (6 bases). There are 15 residues in the CDR3. Trimming took off 6 bases at V and 0 bases at J, with 14 bases between the two ends. Germline V CDR1 and CDR2: LNHDA, SQIVND (reference sequence). The chain's CDR3 is CASSSQGTLNTEAFF. The CDR3 DNA follows: TGTGCCAGTAGCTCACAGGGTACGTTGAACACTGAAGCTTTCTTT.

The CDR3 region is CASRRTEMNTEAFF. As DNA, the CDR3 is TGTGCCAGCAGGCGGACAGAAATGAACACTGAAGCTTTCTTT. This chain uses TRBV27 with TRBJ1-1; possible D gene TRBD1, 6 bases. Germline V CDR1 and CDR2: MNHEY, SMNVEV (reference sequence). Trimming stripped 6 bases from V and 0 bases from J, with 11 bases between. The CDR3 has 14 amino acids.

The chain couples TRBV7-3 to TRBJ2-7, with D possibly TRBD1 on 5 matching bases. CDR1 is SGHTA and CDR2 is FQGTGA in the germline V gene. The germline V and J ends were trimmed by 4 bases and 2 bases, with 12 bases remaining between them. The CDR3 runs to 14 residues. CDR3 sequence: CASSSRDGAYEQYF. The DNA of the CDR3 is TGTGCCAGCAGCTCCAGGGATGGCGCCTACGAGCAGTACTTC.